Sequencing of this T cell receptor (beta chain) was carried out in a study of T cells in Graves' hyperthyroidism and ophthalmopathy. Study results and limitations: Most expanded thyroid clonotypes above 0.001 also appeared in blood.

The germline V and J ends were trimmed by 2 bases and 2 bases, with 10 bases remaining between them. The CDR3 is 13 residues long. Germline CDR1 reads DFQATT; CDR2 reads SNEGSKA (reference sequence). Notes on this clonotype: The antigen remains unidentified. A read error may explain this, as a much larger clone is one base away.

Using RNA transcripts as the source, TCR beta CDR3 regions were amplified. A set of HTBI primers served as the primers for a first-round RT-PCR of the TCR CDR3. TCRdb re-called the multiplex PCR reads through MiXCR, storing one row per CDR3 protein. Among under 250,000 distinct CDR3 sequences, approximately 25% were seen once, and the ten largest hold approximately 32%. This chain uses TRBV20-1 with TRBJ2-7; D is perhaps TRBD2 (5 bases). The sequence derives from a woman aged 40-49 years with Graves' ophthalmopathy. Sequencing used blood. Here the CDR3 reads CSARQSSPYEQYF. DNA for the CDR3: TGCAGTGCTAGACAGTCTAGCCCCTACGAGCAGTACTTC.